One and the same sample provided the 5 T cell receptor beta chains below, sequenced in a study of shared clonotypes between healthy human individuals (dated by TCRdb to 2019 to 2021). Libraries were built with the immunoSEQ multiplex PCR assay. TCRdb obtained this table from immuneACCESS and retained in-frame rearrangements with V and J assigned. These tables miss some clones; where compared with another copy, unresolved V genes account for less than half of the shortfall, and the remainder is unexplained. Across this sample there are approximately 940,000 clones, with more than 75% seen only once. Of the sample, over 1.3% is held by the ten largest clones. Sequenced: memory CD4+ T cells sorted from blood. The cell subset or site label for this specimen denotes: CD45RA-negative fraction. The receptors were sampled from a man younger than 35 in good health.

This chain links TRBV5-1 with TRBJ1-6; maybe TRBD1 (6 bases). The CDR3 totals 14 residues. Trimming took off 2 bases at V and 9 bases at J, with 12 bases between the two ends. The germline CDR1 and CDR2 sequences are SGHRS and YFSETQ. CDR3 sequence (DNA): TGCGCCAGCAGCTTCGCGCAGGGGACTTCACCCCTCCACTTT. Translating it yields CASSFAQGTSPLHF.

This chain joins TRBV2 and TRBJ2-7; 10 bases fit TRBD2. V lost 6 bases and J lost 0; bases outside the gene matches: 5. From germline, CDR1 is SNHLY and CDR2 FYNNEI. The CDR3 spans 15 residues. The CDR3 is CASRVAGGLSYEQYF. The CDR3 coding sequence is TGTGCCAGCAGGGTAGCGGGAGGCCTCTCCTACGAGCAGTACTTC.

The CDR3 region has the DNA TGTGCCATCAGTGAGTCGGCAGGGGTAGACACTGAAGCTTTCTTT. It specifies CAISESAGVDTEAFF. This chain joins TRBV10-3 and TRBJ1-1; D is perhaps TRBD1 (6 bases). The V end lost 0 bases, the J end lost 3 bases, and 11 bases lay between the germline ends. Per the germline V gene, CDR1 is ENHRY and CDR2 is SYGVKD. This CDR3 contains 15 residues.

The J gene is TRBJ2-2, the V gene TRBV27, with D tentatively TRBD1 or TRBD2 (6 bases each). Germline lookup yields CDR1 MNHEY and CDR2 SMNVEV (reference sequence). CDR3 length: 17 amino acids. V was pared by 1 base and J by 0 bases, with 12 bases between. The CDR3 bases are TGTGCCAGCAGTTTATATCGGGGGCGGTCGAACACCGGGGAGCTGTTTTTT. Translating it yields CASSLYRGRSNTGELFF.

The V and J genes are TRBV30 and TRBJ2-7; TRBD2 agrees at 13 bases. The CDR3 contains 16 residues. Germline V gene lookup returns CDR1 GTSNPN and CDR2 SVGIG (reference sequence). Trimming cost V 8 bases and J 2 bases; bases outside gene matches: 12. The CDR3 DNA follows: TGTGCCAGCACTACGAGGACTAGCGGGAGCGCCTACGAGCAGTACTTC. It encodes CASTTRTSGSAYEQYF.